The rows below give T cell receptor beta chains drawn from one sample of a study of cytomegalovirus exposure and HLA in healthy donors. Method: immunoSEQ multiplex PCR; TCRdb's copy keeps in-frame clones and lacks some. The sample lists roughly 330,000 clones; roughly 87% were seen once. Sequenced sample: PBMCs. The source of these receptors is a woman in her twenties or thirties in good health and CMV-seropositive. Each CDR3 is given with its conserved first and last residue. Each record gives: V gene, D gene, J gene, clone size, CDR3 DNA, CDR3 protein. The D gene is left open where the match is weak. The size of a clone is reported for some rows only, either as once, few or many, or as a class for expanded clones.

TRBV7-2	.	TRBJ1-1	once	TGTGCCAGCAGCTTAAGCAGGGGCCTGTCCCCTGAAGCTTTCTTT	CASSLSRGLSPEAFF
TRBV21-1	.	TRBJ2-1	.	TGTGCCATTCCCTTATGGGTTCAGTACAATGAGCAGTTCTTC	CAIPLWVQYNEQFF
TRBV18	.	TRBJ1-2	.	TGTGCCAGCTCACCAGAAACAACCTATGGCTACACCTTC	CASSPETTYGYTF
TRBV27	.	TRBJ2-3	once	TGTGCCAGCAGTTTGAGAGATACGCAGTATTTT	CASSLRDTQYF
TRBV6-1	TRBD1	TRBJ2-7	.	TGTGCCAGCATGCCCCGGACAGGGGATTACGAGCAGTACTTC	CASMPRTGDYEQYF
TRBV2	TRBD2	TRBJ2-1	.	TGTGCCAGCAGTGGGGGACTAGCGGGAGTACTTAAGGAGGACAATGAGCAGTTCTTC	CASSGGLAGVLKEDNEQFF
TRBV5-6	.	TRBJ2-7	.	TGTGCCAGCAGCTTGGCCTCCTACGAGCAGTACTTC	CASSLASYEQYF
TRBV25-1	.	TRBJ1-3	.	TGTGCCAGCAGTTCCCTCGGAGGGATTTCTGGAAACACCATATATTTT	CASSSLGGISGNTIYF
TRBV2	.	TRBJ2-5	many	TGTGCCAGCAGTCGGGAGACCCAGTACTTC	CASSRETQYF
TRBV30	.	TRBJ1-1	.	TGTGCCTGGGCGAGAAGGGGTACTAACACTGAAGCTTTCTTT	CAWARRGTNTEAFF
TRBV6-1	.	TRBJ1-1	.	TGTGCCAGCAGCAAAAGGTGGGCTGAAGCTTTCTTT	CASSKRWAEAFF
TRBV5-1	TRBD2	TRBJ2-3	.	TGCGCCAGCAGTAAAGCGGGAGGGTTAGATACGCAGTATTTT	CASSKAGGLDTQYF
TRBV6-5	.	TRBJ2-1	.	TGTGCCTCCAGCTCCTGGACGGGAGCAGGGGGAGAGCAGTTCTTC	CASSSWTGAGGEQFF
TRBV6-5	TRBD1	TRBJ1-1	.	TGTGCCAGCAGACGACAGGGGGCGACTGAAGCTTTCTTT	CASRRQGATEAFF